The source of this T cell receptor (beta chain) is a study of human T cells and chemical hapten exposure. Study details: Weekly administration of diphenylcyclopropenone to the scalp of patients continued throughout the roughly 24-week study. Regarding the study as a whole: The study found that DPC sensitization did not change TCRs above 1 in 1000 frequency.

This clonotype has ten or more counts. Its target is not known. CDR1 is LNHDA, CDR2 SQIVND, per germline (reference sequence). The CDR3 is 13 residues long. Trimming removed 1 base from V and 5 bases from J; junction bases left unmatched: 0. Noted time point: patch test 1, 2 weeks after DPC sensitization. Treatment given: therapeutic diphenylcyclopropenone sensitization with weekly scalp DPC. Unfractionated whole blood served as the source for total RNA extraction. TCRdb redid the calling of the RACE reads with MiXCR, one entry per CDR3 protein. The sample has about 120,000 distinct CDR3 sequences; 9.5% to 13% are singletons.

The TCR comes from a woman in her forties or fifties with alopecia areata. Some clones in this sample may be carry-over from other donors' samples. The chain has TRBV19 and TRBJ2-3; 7 bases fit TRBD1. Specimen: whole blood, collected in connection with sensitization to the hapten diphenylcyclopropenone (DPC). The CDR3: CASSIGQGDTQYF. CDR3 sequence (DNA): TGTGCCAGTAGTATAGGACAGGGAGATACGCAGTATTTT.